The 5 T cell receptor beta chains below all came from one sample that was sequenced in a study of CD8 T cells in ankylosing spondylitis. Study outcomes and limitations: A TCR beta motif of roughly 8 highly homologous variants seemed to mark ankylosing spondylitis blood.

One entry per CDR3 protein, called by TCRdb with MiXCR from the 5' RACE reads. The sample has fewer than 550,000 distinct CDR3 sequences; approximately 5.3% are singletons. What these receptors recognize is not known. The sample consisted of blood, either unsorted or a sorted T cell fraction (not recorded which). The receptors shown here come from a male donor with ankylosing spondylitis.

This clonotype was picked up many times. The V call is TRBV10-3, the J call TRBJ2-7; TRBD1 agrees at 8 bases. Germline V CDR1 and CDR2: ENHRY, SYGVKD. The CDR3 runs 15 residues. V was pared by 6 bases and J by 0 bases, with 7 bases of the junction left unmatched. The CDR3 is CAIRKDRESSYEQYF. In DNA, the CDR3 is TGTGCCATCAGGAAGGACAGGGAGAGCTCCTACGAGCAGTACTTC.

This clonotype was seen at least ten times. The V and J genes are TRBV4-1 and TRBJ1-5; D call uncertain. Germline V CDR1 and CDR2: MGHRA, YSYEKL. The V end was cut by 0 bases, the J end by 7 bases, with 7 bases between. The length of the CDR3 is 13 residues. CDR3 amino acids: CASSQEERQPQHF. The CDR3 DNA sequence: TGCGCCAGCAGCCAAGAGGAACGGCAGCCCCAGCATTTT.

This clonotype was seen a few times. This rearrangement joins TRBV5-1 to TRBJ2-3; D might be TRBD2 (5 bases). This CDR3 has 14 residues. Germline V gives CDR1 SGHRS, CDR2 YFSETQ. V was shortened by 0 bases and J by 4 bases, with 9 bases between the two germline ends. The CDR3 bases are TGCGCCAGCAGCTTGGAACTAGAATCAGATACGCAGTATTTT. The encoded protein is CASSLELESDTQYF. The whole variable domain, filled in from reference TRBV5-1 and TRBJ2-3, reads KAGVTQTPRYLIKTRGQQVTLSCSPISGHRSVSWYQQTPGQGLQFLFEYFSETQRNKGNFPGRFSGRQFSNSRSEMNVSTLELGDSALYLCASSLELESDTQYFGPGTRLTVL.

This clonotype has more than one count but fewer than ten. The V call is TRBV19, the J call TRBJ2-7; tentative D call: TRBD2 (6 bases). Deletions cut 7 bases from V and 0 bases from J, with 13 bases between. Germline V lookup: CDR1 LNHDA, CDR2 SQIVND (reference sequence). CDR3 length: 14 residues. The DNA for the CDR3 is TGTGCCAGTACACCCCGGGACTCCTCCTACGAGCAGTACTTC. Translated, it gives CASTPRDSSYEQYF.

This clonotype has ten or more counts. The gene calls are TRBV20-1 and TRBJ1-2; tentatively, D is TRBD1 (6 bases). This CDR3 comprises 13 residues. Germline lookup yields CDR1 DFQATT and CDR2 SNEGSKA (reference sequence). Between the trimmed V and J ends, which lost 6 bases and 0 bases, there was a span of 11 bases. The CDR3 loop is CSAAGQTNYGYTF. CDR3 coding DNA: TGCAGTGCCGCCGGACAGACTAACTATGGCTACACCTTC.